The 20 T cell receptor beta chains below all came from one sample that was sequenced in a study of identical twins. TCRdb re-analysed the 5' RACE reads in MiXCR, keeping a single row per CDR3 protein. The table records 200,000 to 250,000 distinct CDR3 sequences, about 10% of them present only once. Sequenced: memory T cells sorted from blood. The receptor source for this set is a man in his fifties in good health.

Many counts were recorded for this clonotype. The chain carries TRBV5-6 and TRBJ2-5; D unclear. The CDR3 extends over 11 amino acids. V was clipped by 5 bases and J by 5 bases, with 7 bases between them. CDR1 SGHDT and CDR2 YYEEEE come from the germline V gene. CDR3 loop: CASSFVETQYF. In nucleotides, the CDR3 is TGTGCCAGCAGTTTTGTGGAGACCCAGTACTTC.

The chain has TRBV21-1 and TRBJ2-7. TRBV21-1 is noted as a pseudogene. CDR3 length: 14 residues. CDR3 in amino acids: CASRKGGDSYEQYF. CDR3 in DNA: TGTGCCAGCCGCAAAGGGGGAGACTCCTACGAGCAGTACTTC.

This clonotype was observed many times. The chain is built from TRBV3-1 and TRBJ1-3; a weak D match, TRBD1 (6 bases). Per germline, CDR1 LGHDT and CDR2 YNNKEL (reference sequence). The length of the CDR3 is 14 residues. V was cut by 5 bases and J by 4 bases, with 12 bases left in between. This chain's CDR3 is CASSVPGVGNTIYF. CDR3 DNA sequence: TGTGCCAGCAGCGTCCCAGGGGTCGGAAACACCATATATTTT.

This clonotype was counted only a few times. CDR3 loop: CASSPTGGLAGTDTQYF. The CDR3 DNA sequence: TGTGCCAGCTCACCGACCGGGGGACTAGCGGGCACAGATACGCAGTATTTT. The chain carries TRBV18 and TRBJ2-3, with TRBD2 matching 11 bases. V lost 3 bases to trimming and J lost 1 base; unmatched junction nucleotides: 6. CDR3 length equals 17 residues. Germline V gene sequence: CDR1 KGHSH, CDR2 LQKENI.

J is TRBJ2-5 and V is TRBV7-6; a weak D match, TRBD2 (6 bases). V gave up 4 bases and J gave up 5 bases, with 11 bases separating them. The CDR3 sequence is 13 residues long. Germline CDR1 is SGHVS and CDR2 is FNYEAQ. CDR3 nucleotides: TGTGCCAGCAGCTCACTAGCTAGGGAGACCCAGTACTTC. Translated, it gives CASSSLARETQYF.

This clonotype has a count of ten or more. The V and J genes are TRBV10-2 and TRBJ1-5; 9 bases map to TRBD1. The CDR3 length is 19 residues. Germline CDR1 and CDR2: WSHSY and SAAADI. Trimming cost V 4 bases and J 1 base; bases outside gene matches: 14. CDR3 loop: CASSGSGTGYWRSNQPQHF. The CDR3 DNA is TGCGCCAGCAGTGGGTCGGGGACAGGGTATTGGAGAAGCAATCAGCCCCAGCATTTT.

This clonotype was observed at least ten times. The CDR3 bases are TGCGCCAGCAGCCTCCCCCCCCCGGGGGAACCGAACACCGGGGAGCTGTTTTTT. This sequence encodes CASSLPPPGEPNTGELFF. The rearrangement joins TRBV4-1 to TRBJ2-2, with a tentative D call TRBD2 (6 bases). Germline V gene data show CDR1 as MGHRA and CDR2 as YSYEKL. The CDR3 loop spans 18 amino acids. The V and J ends lost 4 bases and 0 bases respectively, with 18 bases between them.

This clonotype was picked up a small number of times. The CDR3: CASSDGTGGDEQFF. As DNA, the CDR3 is TGTGCCAGCAGTGACGGGACAGGGGGGGATGAGCAGTTCTTC. This chain joins TRBV25-1 and TRBJ2-1; 11 bases map to TRBD1. The CDR3 extends over 14 amino acids. With 3 bases clipped from V and 8 bases from J, the junction kept 3 bases outside the gene matches. Germline V gene sequence: CDR1 MGHDK, CDR2 SYGVNS.

This clonotype appeared many times. The V call is TRBV24-1, the J call TRBJ2-2, with D tentatively TRBD1 (6 bases). The germline V and J ends were trimmed by 4 bases and 6 bases, with 11 bases remaining between them. This CDR3 has 14 residues. Germline-derived CDR1 and CDR2 are KGHDR and SFDVKD. CDR3 sequence: CATSENRVPGELFF. The CDR3 DNA reads as TGTGCCACCAGTGAGAACAGGGTCCCCGGGGAGCTGTTTTTT.

There are a few counts of this clonotype. The chain joins TRBV12-3 or TRBV12-4 to TRBJ1-5; the D is unclear. V lost 5 bases and J 5 bases, leaving 10 bases between the germline ends. This CDR3 is built from 13 residues. CDR3 residues: CASSLTDYQPQHF. In DNA form, the CDR3 reads TGTGCCAGCAGTCTCACGGATTATCAGCCCCAGCATTTT.

Note on this clonotype: With a much larger clone just one base away, this may be a read error. The chain joins TRBV5-1 to TRBJ1-2, with TRBD1 matching over 9 bases. Germline CDR1 reads SGHRS; CDR2 reads YFSETQ. V was clipped by 1 base and J by 8 bases; unmatched bases: 6. This CDR3 is built from 14 residues. CDR3 sequence (DNA): TGCGCCAGCAGCTTGACAGGGGGCGTAAAGGGCTACACCTTC. Amino acids: CASSLTGGVKGYTF.

The chain couples TRBV5-6 to TRBJ1-5; D remains ambiguous. The CDR3 covers 14 residues. V dropped 0 bases and J dropped 3 bases, with 7 bases sitting between them. Germline values: CDR1 SGHDT, CDR2 YYEEEE. CDR3 amino acids: CASSLESANQPQHF. For the CDR3, the DNA is TGTGCCAGCAGCTTGGAGTCTGCCAATCAGCCCCAGCATTTT.

This clonotype was counted a few times. This chain joins TRBV28 and TRBJ2-3; D is undetermined. V was pared by 7 bases and J by 2 bases, with 10 bases between. The CDR3 has 13 residues. The germline CDR1 and CDR2 sequences are MDHEN and SYDVKM. CDR3: CASNPHLTDTQYF. CDR3 coding DNA: TGTGCCAGCAATCCTCATCTCACAGATACGCAGTATTTT.

This clonotype was picked up many times. The chain carries TRBV20-1 and TRBJ2-3; TRBD2 is a possible D gene (6 bases). With 0 bases removed from V and 10 bases from J, the gap between germline ends came to 26 bases. The CDR3 extends over 17 amino acids. The germline V gene has CDR1 DFQATT and CDR2 SNEGSKA (reference sequence). The CDR3 spells CSARDESRDWWRTAQYF. The CDR3 coding sequence is TGCAGTGCTAGAGATGAGAGTCGGGACTGGTGGAGGACGGCGCAGTATTTT.

The V and J genes are TRBV4-2 and TRBJ1-3; tentative D call: TRBD1 (5 bases). V was clipped by 4 bases and J by 0 bases, with 10 bases between them. The CDR3 consists of 15 residues. Germline CDR1 is LGHNA and CDR2 is YNFKEQ. The CDR3 DNA reads TGTGCCAGCAGCCCTGAGACAGTCTCTGGAAACACCATATATTTT. Protein product: CASSPETVSGNTIYF.

This clonotype was found many times. The V and J genes are TRBV5-1 and TRBJ2-7; D remains ambiguous. The CDR3 has 12 amino acids. Germline V CDR1 and CDR2: SGHRS, YFSETQ. The V gene lost 0 bases and the J gene lost 5 bases, with 6 bases spanning the gap. DNA for the CDR3: TGCGCCAGCAGCTTGGACTTTAACGAGCAGTACTTC. Encoded protein: CASSLDFNEQYF.

This clonotype was counted ten times or more. The chain carries TRBV18 and TRBJ2-7, with TRBD2 as a possible D gene (6 bases). CDR1 is KGHSH, CDR2 LQKENI, per germline. CDR3 size: 15 residues. V was clipped by 5 bases and J by 1 base, with 15 bases between them. The CDR3 nucleotides read TGTGCCAGCTCATCCGGGACTGGCCGGTCCTACGAGCAGTACTTC. Its protein is CASSSGTGRSYEQYF.

This clonotype was counted a few times. The chain employs TRBV29-1 and TRBJ2-1; D uncertain. The CDR3 covers 12 residues. Germline CDR1 and CDR2: SQVTM and ANQGSEA. The V end was cut by 5 bases, the J end by 0 bases, with 5 bases between. The CDR3 region has the DNA TGCAGCGTTCGCGGCTCCTACAATGAGCAGTTCTTC. It is translated as CSVRGSYNEQFF.

This sequence joins TRBV11-2 and TRBJ1-3; 7 bases agree with TRBD1. The trim removed 5 bases at V and 3 bases at J, leaving 10 bases unmatched. CDR1 and CDR2 from the germline V gene are SGHAT and FQNNGV. CDR3 size: 16 residues. The CDR3 DNA follows: TGTGCCAGCAGCCTAGCTGGGACAGATCATGGAAACACCATATATTTT. It yields the protein CASSLAGTDHGNTIYF.

The sample holds many counts of this clonotype. This chain links TRBV10-3 with TRBJ2-3; 10 bases align to TRBD2. The CDR3 contains 15 residues. The ends lost 6 bases at V and 4 bases at J; junction bases unmatched: 7. CDR1 is ENHRY and CDR2 is SYGVKD in the germline V gene. CDR3: CAISAGTSEADTQYF. In nucleotides, the CDR3 is TGTGCCATCAGCGCCGGGACTAGCGAGGCAGATACGCAGTATTTT.